A selection of T cell receptor beta chains follows, all from one sample in a study of T cells expressing NK-cell markers. Using the 5' RACE reads, TCRdb records one entry per CDR3 protein without DNA. The sample holds approximately 440,000 distinct CDR3 sequences. Sequencing was done on a sample of blood T cells: a sorted CD56 or NKG2C T cell subset, CD4+ or CD8+ T cells, or bulk PBMC T cells (not recorded which). Receptors originate from a woman in her forties or fifties in good health. CDR3s include the opening cysteine and the closing phenylalanine or tryptophan. Each record gives: V gene, J gene, CDR3 protein.

TRBV12-3/TRBV12-4	TRBJ2-7	CASSLALDEQYF
TRBV7-9	TRBJ2-1	CASSFAGTSGISQFF
TRBV12-5	TRBJ2-1	CASGLPTSGTEQFF
TRBV4-1	TRBJ2-7	CASSQETGTPWEQYF
TRBV7-2	TRBJ2-1	CASSPRARREQFF
TRBV9	TRBJ1-3	CASSAGQGAGTIYF
TRBV6-1	TRBJ2-5	CASSDRRADGRETQYF
TRBV4-1	TRBJ1-1	CASSQLQGINTEAFF
TRBV5-8	TRBJ1-5	CASSSGTGVVQPQHF
TRBV6-5	TRBJ2-1	CASSATLGGNNEQFF
TRBV29-1	TRBJ2-7	CSVVPKPYEQYF
TRBV20-1	TRBJ2-7	CSAIENLYEQYF
TRBV12-3/TRBV12-4	TRBJ2-3	CASSYEVDGSTDTQYF
TRBV4-2	TRBJ1-1	CASSQAISQKTEAFF
TRBV5-1	TRBJ2-1	CASSSGQGAYNEQFF
TRBV12-3/TRBV12-4	TRBJ2-5	CASSPEGGTFQETQYF
TRBV20-1	TRBJ2-1	CSAFKSGLSYNEQFF
TRBV12-5	TRBJ2-5	CASGLGLAGEETQYF
TRBV27	TRBJ2-5	CASRFQDRQETQYF
TRBV4-1	TRBJ1-2	CASSHPRVGYTF
TRBV3-1	TRBJ2-5	CASARRLAGIQETQYF
TRBV7-9	TRBJ1-2	CASSVHSNYGYTF
TRBV6-5	TRBJ1-2	CASRFGPLGYTF
TRBV20-1	TRBJ1-1	CSAAVDTEAFF
TRBV5-1	TRBJ2-1	CASSPLTSGMHNEQFF
TRBV5-8	TRBJ2-1	CASSFRGKGEQFF
TRBV3-1	TRBJ1-6	CASSPEGGNSPLHF
TRBV5-1	TRBJ2-4	CASSVPGNLDIQYF
TRBV19	TRBJ2-6	CASLEQTGANVLTF
TRBV7-9	TRBJ2-2	CASNLLASHLNTGELFF
TRBV19	TRBJ2-3	CASSTSGVKSTDTQYF
TRBV19	TRBJ1-2	CASSIGQGHGYTF
TRBV19	TRBJ2-7	CASSRHWDRTYEQYF
TRBV29-1	TRBJ2-2	CSVSRRLAGAGELFF
TRBV5-1	TRBJ2-3	CASSFLADRSDTQYF
TRBV18	TRBJ1-1	CASSARGFGTEAFF
TRBV5-1	TRBJ2-1	CASSPSGEHAEQFF
TRBV12-3/TRBV12-4	TRBJ2-7	CARKTRGSEQYF
TRBV6-5	TRBJ2-2	CASSYSGPGELFF
TRBV2	TRBJ2-1	CASSDTGQGAHNEQFF